The sequence of this T cell receptor (beta chain) was determined in a study of control samples from healthy donors and cancer patients. Profiling relied on immunoSEQ multiplex PCR, and the TCRdb table lists in-frame clones only, not all of them. Of approximately 130,000 clones listed, roughly 91% are singletons. This CDR3 spans 15 amino acids. The source is a man aged 35 to 55 in good health. Sequenced input: blood. The chain couples TRBV12-2 to TRBJ2-7; the table's D call, TRBD1, has no DNA check behind it. TRBV12-2 is classified as a pseudogene. CDR3 residues: CASRSRQGGYYEQYF. The CDR3 DNA follows: TGTGCAAGTCGCTCAAGACAGGGAGGTTACTACGAGCAGTACTTC.